This TCR beta chain is from a study of T-cell memory formation after mild COVID-19. Findings and caveats of the study: Largely, contracting CD4+ clones fell within CM and EM, and contracting CD8+ clones within EMRA.

TCRdb called the 5' RACE reads again in MiXCR, with one record for every CDR3 protein. The top ten hold around an eighth of the sample, which has fewer than 450,000 distinct CDR3 sequences, about 21% seen once. Remarks on this clonotype: The target antigen is unknown.

Material for sequencing was PBMCs or a T cell subset sorted from them (not recorded which). This TCR derives from an adult woman who had mild COVID-19 (a few samples of this study predate the infection). Cell type and time point are not known.

The CDR3 loop reads CASSLGGWNEQFF. Here the CDR3 DNA reads TGTGCCAGCAGTTTAGGGGGTTGGAATGAGCAGTTCTTC. V usage is TRBV12-3 or TRBV12-4 and J usage is TRBJ2-1; D ambiguous. This CDR3 is 13 amino acids long. Deletions cut 1 base from V and 7 bases from J, with 8 bases between.